The rows below give T cell receptor beta chains drawn from one sample of a study of a mutant IDH1 vaccine in newly diagnosed glioma. The antigens of these receptors remain unknown. The table came from immunoSEQ multiplex PCR; TCRdb's copy has only in-frame clones and leaves some out. The table lists approximately 70,000 clones, over 75% of them singletons. Source: PBMCs, taken from a glioma patient whose treatment included an IDH1 peptide vaccine. These receptors all stem from a man in his late teens or twenties with glioma. CDR3s include the opening cysteine and the closing phenylalanine or tryptophan. The D gene is left open where the match is weak. Where a row states a size, it is once, few, many or the class of an expanded clone; other rows omit it.

j_gene,abundance,v_gene,d_gene,CDR3nt,CDR3aa
TRBJ2-7,NA,TRBV12-5,TRBD1,TGTGGCCCACCGGGACAGGGCACCTACGAGCAGTACTTC,CGPPGQGTYEQYF
TRBJ1-5,NA,TRBV5-1,NA,TGCGCCAGCAGCTTAAGCGGCGGGAATCAGCCCCAGCATTTT,CASSLSGGNQPQHF
TRBJ1-2,NA,TRBV30,NA,TGTGCCTGGAGCCCTTACATAAGGGGGGATGGCTACACCTTC,CAWSPYIRGDGYTF
TRBJ2-7,NA,TRBV4-2,NA,TGTGCCAGCAGCCAAGCCCGGGACCTAGCCTACGAGCAGTACTTC,CASSQARDLAYEQYF
TRBJ1-5,NA,TRBV7-8,NA,TGTGCCAGCAGCCCGGGGCTTACGAGCAATCAGCCCCAGCATTTT,CASSPGLTSNQPQHF
TRBJ1-2,once,TRBV7-9,NA,TGTGCCAGCAGCCCGAGACAGGCGCACTATGGCTACACCTTC,CASSPRQAHYGYTF
TRBJ2-2,NA,TRBV15,TRBD1,TGTGCCACCAGCAGGGCGGGACAGGGGAAAACCGGGGAGCTGTTTTTT,CATSRAGQGKTGELFF
TRBJ1-5,NA,TRBV5-8,NA,TGTGCCAGCAGCTTAGGTCAGCATTCCAATCAGCCCCAGCATTTT,CASSLGQHSNQPQHF
TRBJ1-5,NA,TRBV19,NA,TGTGCCAGTAGTATAGCCGGCAGGGCAAGCCAGCCCCAGCATTTT,CASSIAGRASQPQHF
TRBJ1-2,NA,TRBV19,NA,TGTGCCAGTAGGAGAGGGGGCTATGGCTACACCTTC,CASRRGGYGYTF
TRBJ2-3,NA,TRBV29-1,TRBD2,TGCAGCGTTACAAGCGGGGGGACAGATACGCAGTATTTT,CSVTSGGTDTQYF
TRBJ1-1,NA,TRBV28,TRBD1,TGTGCCAGCAGTTCGACAGGGTTGAACACTGAAGCTTTCTTT,CASSSTGLNTEAFF
TRBJ1-1,NA,TRBV28,NA,TGTGCCAGCAGTGGGAGTATGAACACTGAAGCTTTCTTT,CASSGSMNTEAFF
TRBJ2-1,NA,TRBV28,TRBD1,TGTGCCAGCAGCGACCCCAGGGGGAGCTCCTACAATGAGCAGTTCTTC,CASSDPRGSSYNEQFF
TRBJ1-1,few,TRBV9,NA,TGTGCCAGCAGCGTAGGTCATTCGAACACTGAAGCTTTCTTT,CASSVGHSNTEAFF
TRBJ1-2,NA,TRBV27,NA,TGTGCCAGCAGTTTTGGGGGGGGTGGCTATGGCTACACCTTC,CASSFGGGGYGYTF
TRBJ1-1,NA,TRBV10-3,NA,TGTGCCATCAGTGACAGGTTCCAGGGCACTGAAGCTTTCTTT,CAISDRFQGTEAFF
TRBJ1-5,NA,TRBV28,NA,TGTGCCAGCAGCCAGGACGGTCTTAGCAATCAGCCCCAGCATTTT,CASSQDGLSNQPQHF
TRBJ1-2,NA,TRBV2,TRBD1,TGTGCCAGCAGCGCTCCACTGACAGGGTCCTATGGCTACACCTTC,CASSAPLTGSYGYTF
TRBJ1-2,NA,TRBV14,NA,TGTGCCAGCAGCCAATACGGGCTAGGCTATGGCTACACCTTC,CASSQYGLGYGYTF